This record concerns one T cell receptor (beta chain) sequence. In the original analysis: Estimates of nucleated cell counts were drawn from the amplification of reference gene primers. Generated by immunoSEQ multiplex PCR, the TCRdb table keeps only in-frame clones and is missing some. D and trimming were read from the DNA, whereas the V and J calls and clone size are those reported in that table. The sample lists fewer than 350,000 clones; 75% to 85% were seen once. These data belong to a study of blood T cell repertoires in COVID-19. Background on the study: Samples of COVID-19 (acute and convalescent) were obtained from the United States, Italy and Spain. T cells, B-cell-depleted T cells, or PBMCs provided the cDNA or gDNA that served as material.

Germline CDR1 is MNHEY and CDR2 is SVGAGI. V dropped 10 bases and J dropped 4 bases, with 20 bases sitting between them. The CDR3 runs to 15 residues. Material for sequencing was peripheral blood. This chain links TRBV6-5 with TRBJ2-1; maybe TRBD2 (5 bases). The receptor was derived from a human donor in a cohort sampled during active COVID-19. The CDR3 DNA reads TGTGCCACCCGAGTAACAAGCGGCGCTTACAATGAGCAGTTCTTC. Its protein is CATRVTSGAYNEQFF.